These T cell receptor beta chains were read from a single sample in a study of blood T cell repertoires in COVID-19. The assay was immunoSEQ multiplex PCR, and TCRdb's table has in-frame clones only and misses some. The table includes around 270,000 clones, 88% detected once. The sample was peripheral blood. The receptor set was obtained from a man in his 60s who had recovered from COVID-19. CDR3s include the opening cysteine and the closing phenylalanine or tryptophan. The D gene is left open where the match is weak. Not all rows give a size; the values are once, few, many and, for expanded clones, a class.

clone size | J gene | D gene | V gene | CDR3 protein | CDR3 DNA
- | TRBJ2-1 | - | TRBV11-2 | CASSKRGASPNEQFF | TGTGCCAGCAGCAAACGCGGGGCCTCACCTAATGAGCAGTTCTTC
- | TRBJ2-7 | - | TRBV27 | CASSLLGRLSEQYF | TGTGCCAGCAGTTTGTTGGGGCGCCTATCCGAGCAGTACTTC
few | TRBJ1-1 | - | TRBV5-5 | CASSLRRLGTRNTEAFF | TGTGCCAGCAGCTTGAGGAGGTTGGGCACCCGGAACACTGAAGCTTTCTTT
- | TRBJ2-4 | - | TRBV27 | CASSFQGGNIQYF | TGTGCCAGCAGTTTCCAGGGTGGTAACATTCAGTACTTC
- | TRBJ1-6 | - | TRBV3-1/TRBV3-2 | CASSRQRGGWSYNSPLHF | TGTGCCAGCAGCCGCCAAAGGGGGGGTTGGTCCTATAATTCACCCCTCCACTTT
- | TRBJ1-3 | - | TRBV9 | CASSEQTTGSSGNTIYF | TGTGCCAGCAGCGAACAGACTACAGGGAGCTCTGGAAACACCATATATTTT
once | TRBJ2-7 | TRBD1 | TRBV6-5 | CASSYFGQGSYEQYF | TGTGCCAGCAGTTACTTCGGACAGGGATCCTACGAGCAGTACTTC
- | TRBJ2-7 | TRBD1 | TRBV5-4 | CASSLPGTELYEQYF | TGTGCCAGCAGCTTGCCCGGGACAGAGCTCTACGAGCAGTACTTC
- | TRBJ1-6 | - | TRBV19 | CASSIGAGLSSPLHF | TGTGCCAGTAGTATAGGGGCAGGTCTGTCTTCACCCCTCCACTTT
- | TRBJ2-3 | TRBD1 | TRBV6-6 | CASSYLLTGVTDTQYF | TGTGCCAGCAGTTACCTCTTGACAGGGGTGACAGATACGCAGTATTTT
- | TRBJ2-7 | TRBD2 | TRBV6-5 | CASTRGGFSYEQYF | TGTGCCAGCACTCGCGGGGGGTTCTCCTACGAGCAGTACTTC
- | TRBJ2-2 | - | TRBV5-1 | CASSLGQGKKELFF | TGCGCCAGCAGCTTGGGGCAGGGGAAAAAGGAGCTGTTTTTT
- | TRBJ2-4 | - | TRBV4-1 | CASSLQTAPGKNIQYF | TGCGCCAGCAGCCTCCAGACAGCCCCTGGCAAAAACATTCAGTACTTC
- | TRBJ2-1 | - | TRBV4-2 | CASSPQVGNYEQFF | TGTGCCAGCAGCCCACAGGTGGGGAATTATGAGCAGTTCTTC
- | TRBJ1-2 | - | TRBV14 | CASSQGRTPLSGYTF | TGTGCCAGCAGCCAAGGGAGGACCCCCCTGAGTGGCTACACCTTC
few | TRBJ2-1 | TRBD1 | TRBV19 | CASSIQGVGVIDEQFF | TGTGCCAGTAGTATACAGGGGGTGGGCGTGATTGATGAGCAGTTCTTC
- | TRBJ2-7 | TRBD1 | TRBV27 | CATRPLTGTYEQYF | TGTGCCACCCGCCCTCTGACAGGGACCTACGAGCAGTACTTC
few | TRBJ2-1 | TRBD2 | TRBV7-3 | CASSSRTSRGNEQFF | TGTGCCAGCAGCTCGAGGACTAGCCGCGGCAATGAGCAGTTCTTC
- | TRBJ2-7 | - | TRBV7-2 | CASSLGLQRITYEQYF | TGTGCCAGCAGCTTAGGTCTGCAGCGGATTACCTACGAGCAGTACTTC
- | TRBJ2-7 | - | TRBV12-3/TRBV12-4 | CASSLYSYEQYF | TGTGCCAGCAGTCTATATTCCTACGAGCAGTACTTC
- | TRBJ2-1 | TRBD1 | TRBV19 | CASSPPGQGFYNEQFF | TGTGCCAGTAGTCCCCCGGGACAGGGATTTTACAATGAGCAGTTCTTC
- | TRBJ1-1 | - | TRBV27 | CASSFKGSGSEAFF | TGTGCCAGCAGTTTCAAAGGATCCGGGTCTGAAGCTTTCTTT
- | TRBJ1-5 | - | TRBV11-2 | CASSLDPSYQPQHF | TGTGCCAGCAGCTTAGATCCAAGCTATCAGCCCCAGCATTTT
- | TRBJ2-5 | TRBD1 | TRBV29-1 | CSVRQGRETQYF | TGCAGCGTACGACAGGGGAGGGAGACCCAGTACTTC
- | TRBJ1-2 | TRBD1 | TRBV6-5 | CASTIRQGSYGYTF | TGTGCCAGCACCATAAGACAGGGATCCTATGGCTACACCTTC
- | TRBJ2-7 | TRBD2 | TRBV6-6 | CASSRLAGFYEQYF | TGTGCCAGCAGTCGACTAGCGGGGTTCTACGAGCAGTACTTC
- | TRBJ2-1 | TRBD2 | TRBV7-8 | CASSLSTSGGAQAWEQFF | TGTGCCAGCAGCTTAAGTACTAGCGGGGGGGCCCAGGCTTGGGAGCAGTTCTTC
- | TRBJ2-7 | - | TRBV29-1 | CSVEDRKGILFEQYF | TGCAGCGTTGAAGATCGTAAGGGGATTCTTTTCGAGCAGTACTTC
- | TRBJ2-3 | TRBD2 | TRBV6-6 | CASSRAGGHSNTDTQYF | TGTGCCAGCAGTCGAGCGGGGGGCCACAGTAATACAGATACGCAGTATTTT
- | TRBJ1-2 | TRBD1 | TRBV5-6 | CASSRTGDGNYGYTF | TGTGCCAGCAGCCGTACAGGGGACGGCAACTATGGCTACACCTTC
- | TRBJ1-6 | - | TRBV28 | CASTPLRVGSPLHF | TGTGCCAGCACCCCCCTGAGGGTTGGTTCACCCCTCCACTTT
- | TRBJ1-5 | - | TRBV12-3/TRBV12-4 | CASSLKSGQPQHF | TGTGCCAGCAGTTTAAAGAGCGGTCAGCCCCAGCATTTT
few | TRBJ1-5 | - | TRBV7-2 | CASSPGSNQPQHF | TGTGCCAGCAGCCCAGGTAGCAATCAGCCCCAGCATTTT
- | TRBJ2-3 | TRBD2 | TRBV3-1/TRBV3-2 | CASSQVGLAGTDTQYF | TGTGCCAGCAGCCAAGTCGGACTAGCGGGCACAGATACGCAGTATTTT
- | TRBJ2-1 | - | TRBV5-6 | CASSLPGHPFNEQFF | TGTGCCAGCAGCTTACCGGGACACCCATTCAATGAGCAGTTCTTC
- | TRBJ1-2 | TRBD1 | TRBV5-1 | CASSLEGRGKANYGYTF | TGCGCCAGCAGCTTGGAGGGCAGGGGGAAAGCTAACTATGGCTACACCTTC
- | TRBJ1-5 | - | TRBV19 | CASSIHGGTGPQHF | TGTGCCAGTAGTATTCACGGGGGAACGGGACCCCAGCATTTT
once | TRBJ1-5 | TRBD1 | TRBV6-5 | CASKRGQFGDQPQHF | TGTGCCAGCAAAAGGGGACAGTTTGGGGATCAGCCCCAGCATTTT
- | TRBJ1-5 | TRBD1 | TRBV28 | CASRPTGDVKLNQPQHF | TGTGCCAGCAGGCCCACAGGGGACGTTAAACTCAATCAGCCCCAGCATTTT
- | TRBJ1-2 | - | TRBV11-2 | CASSPRTDNYGYTF | TGTGCCAGCAGCCCAAGGACAGATAACTATGGCTACACCTTC
many | TRBJ1-3 | TRBD1 | TRBV9 | CASSPQPRTGASGNTIYF | TGTGCCAGCAGCCCCCAACCCCGGACAGGGGCCTCTGGAAACACCATATATTTT
- | TRBJ2-2 | - | TRBV5-4 | CASSLGQALNTGELFF | TGTGCCAGCAGCTTGGGCCAGGCTTTGAACACCGGGGAGCTGTTTTTT
- | TRBJ1-6 | - | TRBV6-5 | CASTERGFYNSPLHF | TGTGCCAGCACCGAACGGGGTTTCTATAATTCACCCCTCCACTTT
- | TRBJ2-5 | - | TRBV4-1 | CASSQTWGAGGLQETQYF | TGCGCCAGCAGCCAAACTTGGGGGGCAGGGGGTCTTCAAGAGACCCAGTACTTC
- | TRBJ2-1 | TRBD1 | TRBV2 | CASSPGTGSYNEQFF | TGTGCCAGCAGCCCCGGGACAGGGTCCTACAATGAGCAGTTCTTC
- | TRBJ2-2 | TRBD1 | TRBV19 | CASSTGQGARGELFF | TGTGCCAGTAGTACGGGACAGGGGGCGCGGGGGGAGCTGTTTTTT
- | TRBJ2-7 | TRBD1 | TRBV19 | CASSIGRGSHEQYF | TGTGCCAGTAGTATAGGCAGGGGGTCCCACGAGCAGTACTTC
- | TRBJ1-1 | - | TRBV10-3 | CAISERLGSTEAFF | TGTGCCATCAGTGAGCGCCTTGGGAGCACTGAAGCTTTCTTT
- | TRBJ2-7 | - | TRBV2 | CASSERGLGWREQYF | TGTGCCAGCAGTGAAAGGGGGTTAGGTTGGCGAGAGCAGTACTTC
once | TRBJ1-6 | TRBD1 | TRBV7-2 | CASSFGTVSEALHF | TGTGCCAGCAGCTTCGGGACAGTCTCTGAGGCCCTCCACTTT
- | TRBJ2-7 | - | TRBV3-1/TRBV3-2 | CASSQGDLGHYEQYF | TGTGCCAGCAGCCAAGGGGACTTAGGGCACTACGAGCAGTACTTC